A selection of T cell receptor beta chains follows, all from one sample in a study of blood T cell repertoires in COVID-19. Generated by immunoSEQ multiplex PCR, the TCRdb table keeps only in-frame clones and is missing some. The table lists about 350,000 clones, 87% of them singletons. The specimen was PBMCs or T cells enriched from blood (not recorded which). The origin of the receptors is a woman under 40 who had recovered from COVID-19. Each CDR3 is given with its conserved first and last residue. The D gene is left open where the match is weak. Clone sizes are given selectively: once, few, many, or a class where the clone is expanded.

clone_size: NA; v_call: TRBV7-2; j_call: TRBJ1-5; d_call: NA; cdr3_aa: CASSSDTSRGQPQHF; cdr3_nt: TGTGCCAGCAGCTCCGATACTAGTCGTGGTCAGCCCCAGCATTTT
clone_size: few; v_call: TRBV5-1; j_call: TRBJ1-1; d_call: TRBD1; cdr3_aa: CASSGTGMNTEAFF; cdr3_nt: TGCGCCAGCAGCGGGACAGGAATGAACACTGAAGCTTTCTTT
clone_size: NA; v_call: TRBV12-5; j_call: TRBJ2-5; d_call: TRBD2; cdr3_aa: CASGLPSGAPRSQYF; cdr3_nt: TGTGCTAGTGGTTTGCCTAGCGGGGCCCCCCGTTCCCAGTACTTC
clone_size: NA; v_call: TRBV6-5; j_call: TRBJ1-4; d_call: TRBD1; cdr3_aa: CASSSGGIGEKLFF; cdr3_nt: TGTGCCAGCAGTTCAGGGGGCATAGGTGAAAAACTGTTTTTT
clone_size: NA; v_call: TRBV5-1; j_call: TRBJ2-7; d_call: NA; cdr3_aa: CASSPETGREQYF; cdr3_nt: TGCGCCAGCAGCCCAGAGACAGGTCGCGAGCAGTACTTC
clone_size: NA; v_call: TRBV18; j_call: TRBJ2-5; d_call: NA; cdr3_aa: CASSPPSRGTQYF; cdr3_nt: TGTGCCAGCTCACCACCCAGCCGGGGGACCCAGTACTTC
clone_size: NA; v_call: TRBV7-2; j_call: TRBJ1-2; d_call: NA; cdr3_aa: CASSLDRGGYTF; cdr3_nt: TGTGCCAGCAGCTTAGACCGGGGAGGCTACACCTTC
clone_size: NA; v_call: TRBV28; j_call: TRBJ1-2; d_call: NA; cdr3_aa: CATLTVSIDGYTF; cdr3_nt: TGTGCCACCTTGACAGTTAGCATTGACGGCTACACCTTC
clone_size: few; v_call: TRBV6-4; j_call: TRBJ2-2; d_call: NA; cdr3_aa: CASSDSASGELFF; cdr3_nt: TGTGCCAGCAGTGACTCGGCTTCCGGGGAGCTGTTTTTT
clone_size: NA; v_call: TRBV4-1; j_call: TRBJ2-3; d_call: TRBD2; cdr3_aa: CASSPLGGGTDTQYF; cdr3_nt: TGCGCCAGCAGCCCACTCGGCGGGGGGACAGATACGCAGTATTTT
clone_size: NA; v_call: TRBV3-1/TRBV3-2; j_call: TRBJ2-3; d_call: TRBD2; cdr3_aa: CASSGSGGADTQYF; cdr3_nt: TGTGCCAGCAGCGGGAGCGGGGGGGCAGATACGCAGTATTTT
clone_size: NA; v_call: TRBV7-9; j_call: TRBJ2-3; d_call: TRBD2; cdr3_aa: CASSLRLAANTDTQYF; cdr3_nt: TGTGCCAGCAGCCTAAGACTAGCGGCGAACACAGATACGCAGTATTTT
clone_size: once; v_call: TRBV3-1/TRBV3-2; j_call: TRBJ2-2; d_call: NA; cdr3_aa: CASSPRTSRTGELFF; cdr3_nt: TGTGCCAGCAGCCCGAGGACATCGAGGACCGGGGAGCTGTTTTTT
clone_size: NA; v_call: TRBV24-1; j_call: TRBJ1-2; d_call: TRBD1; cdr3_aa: CATSDRTGDVGYTF; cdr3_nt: TGTGCCACCAGTGACCGGACAGGGGATGTGGGCTACACCTTC
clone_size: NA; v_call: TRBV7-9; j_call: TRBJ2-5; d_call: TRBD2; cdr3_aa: CASSSIAGEETQYF; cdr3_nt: TGTGCCAGCAGTTCTATAGCGGGGGAAGAGACCCAGTACTTC
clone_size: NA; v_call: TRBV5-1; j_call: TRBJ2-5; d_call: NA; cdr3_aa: CASSFGGIGETQYF; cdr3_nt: TGCGCCAGCAGCTTCGGGGGTATCGGAGAGACCCAGTACTTC